One and the same sample provided the 30 T cell receptor beta chains below, sequenced in a study of T-cell reconstitution after alpha-beta-depleted transplantation in children. The TCRbeta library incorporated unique molecular identifiers. TCRdb redid the calling of the PCR reads with MiXCR, one entry per CDR3 protein. The sample records about 150,000 distinct CDR3 sequences, 8.5% to 14% being singletons. Sequences were derived from PBMCs, sampled before TCRalphabeta/CD19-depleted stem cell transplant. These receptor sequences come from a boy between 2 and 15 years old with acute myeloid leukemia, due to receive a stem cell transplant.

This clonotype was picked up many times. The genes are TRBV20-1 and TRBJ2-3, with D hard to call. CDR1 and CDR2 from the germline V gene are DFQATT and SNEGSKA (reference sequence). V lost 8 bases, J lost 10 bases, and 19 bases lay in between. The CDR3 spans 12 residues. The CDR3 spells CSTSTRMSAQYF. The DNA for the CDR3 is TGCAGTACCTCCACCCGAATGTCCGCGCAGTATTTT.

The chain uses TRBV30 and TRBJ1-5; D unclear. Trimming removed 1 base from V and 5 bases from J, with 9 bases in between. Germline CDR1 reads GTSNPN; CDR2 reads SVGIG (reference sequence). This CDR3 has 13 amino acids. Written as DNA, the CDR3 is TGTGCCTGGAGTGGCCAGCCTTATCAGCCCCAGCATTTT. Protein: CAWSGQPYQPQHF.

This clonotype was recorded many times. The chain joins TRBV7-9 to TRBJ2-2, with D possibly being TRBD1 (5 bases). Germline V CDR1 and CDR2: SEHNR, FQNEAQ (reference sequence). The CDR3 totals 15 residues. V was cut by 2 bases and J by 4 bases, with 11 bases left in between. In nucleotides, the CDR3 is TGTGCCAGCAGCTTAAACAAAAGGGGCACCGGGGAGCTGTTTTTT. Translating it yields CASSLNKRGTGELFF. The full variable domain, rest sourced from reference TRBV7-9 and TRBJ2-2, is DTGVSQNPRHKITKRGQNVTFRCDPISEHNRLYWYRQTLGQGPEFLTYFQNEAQLEKSRLLSDRFSAERPKGSFSTLEIQRTEQGDSAMYLCASSLNKRGTGELFFGEGSRLTVL.

This clonotype was observed many times. The chain carries TRBV5-1 and TRBJ2-5, with a weak D call TRBD2 (5 bases). Per the germline V gene, CDR1 is SGHRS and CDR2 is YFSETQ. V was trimmed by 0 bases and J by 5 bases, leaving 14 bases between them. The CDR3 sequence is 15 residues long. CDR3 nucleotide sequence: TGCGCCAGCAGCTTGGCCATGCTTTCGGGGGAGACCCAGTACTTC. This codes for CASSLAMLSGETQYF.

This clonotype has a count of ten or more. This chain links TRBV29-1 with TRBJ2-1; perhaps TRBD2 as D (5 bases). The ends were cut back, 0 bases at V and 15 bases at J, with 15 bases in the middle. This CDR3 has 12 residues. Germline loops: CDR1 SQVTM, CDR2 ANQGSEA. For the CDR3, the DNA is TGCAGCGTTGAAGATCTTTGGGAGCTTTTGTTCTTC. It yields the protein CSVEDLWELLFF.

This clonotype was observed at least ten times. V is TRBV4-1 and J is TRBJ2-2; 7 bases fit TRBD1. With 0 bases clipped from V and 6 bases from J, the junction kept 7 bases outside the gene matches. The CDR3 runs 16 residues. Germline CDR1 reads MGHRA; CDR2 reads YSYEKL. The CDR3 loop is CASSQETGIMAGELFF. The CDR3 bases are TGCGCCAGCAGCCAAGAGACAGGGATAATGGCCGGGGAGCTGTTTTTT.

The table lists this clonotype with many counts. V usage is TRBV20-1 and J usage is TRBJ2-1, with 10 bases identical to TRBD2. CDR1 and CDR2 (germline): DFQATT, SNEGSKA (reference sequence). The trim removed 6 bases at V and 4 bases at J, leaving 9 bases unmatched. The CDR3 sequence is 15 residues long. The CDR3 DNA follows: TGCAGTGCAATACTAGCGGGGCGAGGGTACAATGAGCAGTTCTTC. Its translation is CSAILAGRGYNEQFF.

This clonotype showed up many times. The CDR3 region has the DNA TGTGCCAGCAGTTTAATATACCAAGAGACCCAGTACTTC. Translating gives CASSLIYQETQYF. J is TRBJ2-5 and V is TRBV27; D unclear. Germline V CDR1 and CDR2: MNHEY, SMNVEV (reference sequence). Trimming took off 2 bases at V and 0 bases at J, with 4 bases between the two ends. The CDR3 totals 13 residues.

This clonotype came up many times. V usage is TRBV12-3 or TRBV12-4 and J usage is TRBJ1-2; no definite D call. CDR3 size: 14 residues. Trimming pared 5 bases from V and 7 bases from J, leaving 17 bases between. This CDR3 reads CASSPRTAGGGYTF. CDR3 nucleotides: TGTGCCAGCAGTCCGCGGACGGCCGGAGGTGGCTACACCTTC.

This clonotype came up many times. The chain combines TRBV20-1 with TRBJ1-1; maybe TRBD1 (5 bases). CDR3 length: 13 amino acids. CDR1 is DFQATT, CDR2 SNEGSKA, per germline (reference sequence). V gave up 5 bases and J gave up 3 bases, with 13 bases separating them. The CDR3 loop is CSARGWGDTEAFF. The CDR3 DNA sequence: TGCAGTGCTCGGGGGTGGGGGGACACTGAAGCTTTCTTT.

Ten or more counts support this clonotype. The V and J genes are TRBV7-6 and TRBJ2-1; maybe TRBD2 (6 bases). V lost 0 bases to trimming and J lost 0 bases, with 9 bases between them. The CDR3 is 16 residues long. CDR1 is SGHVS, CDR2 FNYEAQ, per germline. The CDR3 coding sequence is TGTGCCAGCAGCTTAGCGGCCGGGGGCTCCTACAATGAGCAGTTCTTC. Its protein is CASSLAAGGSYNEQFF.

Many counts were recorded for this clonotype. The chain joins TRBV30 to TRBJ1-2; tentatively, D is TRBD1 (5 bases). Germline lookup yields CDR1 GTSNPN and CDR2 SVGIG (reference sequence). The length of the CDR3 is 15 residues. The V end lost 0 bases, the J end lost 8 bases, and 19 bases lay between the germline ends. CDR3 protein: CAWSVRGPTVNGYTF. CDR3 sequence (DNA): TGTGCCTGGAGTGTACGGGGACCGACAGTGAACGGCTACACCTTC.

At least ten counts were recorded for this clonotype. The chain has TRBV7-2 and TRBJ2-2; D not resolved. CDR3 length: 15 residues. Trimming stripped 3 bases from V and 2 bases from J, with 10 bases between. Germline V CDR1 and CDR2: SGHTA, FQGNSA. This chain's CDR3 is CASSFLRLNTGELFF. The CDR3, as DNA: TGTGCCAGCAGCTTTTTAAGGCTAAACACCGGGGAGCTGTTTTTT.

Many counts were recorded for this clonotype. This chain uses TRBV20-1 with TRBJ1-5; no clear D gene. Germline V lookup: CDR1 DFQATT, CDR2 SNEGSKA (reference sequence). V was cut by 0 bases and J by 7 bases, with 7 bases left in between. This CDR3 is 12 amino acids long. CDR3 region: CSAREADQPQHF. The CDR3 region has the DNA TGCAGTGCTAGAGAGGCAGACCAGCCCCAGCATTTT.

At least ten counts were recorded for this clonotype. The chain combines TRBV27 with TRBJ1-2; D possibly corresponds to TRBD1 (5 bases). The germline gives CDR1 MNHEY, CDR2 SMNVEV (reference sequence). The germline V and J ends were trimmed by 0 bases and 14 bases, with 16 bases remaining between them. The CDR3 spans 13 residues. For the CDR3, the DNA is TGTGCCAGCAGTTTATCGGTCAGGACACCGGAGACCTTC. Translating gives CASSLSVRTPETF.

This clonotype was picked up many times. The chain is built from TRBV15 and TRBJ1-6; 8 nucleotides match TRBD1. This CDR3 is 14 amino acids long. The germline V gene has CDR1 LNHNV and CDR2 YYDKDF (reference sequence). V shed 3 bases, J shed 9 bases, and the junction held 4 bases outside the gene matches. The CDR3 is CATSSDRGGSPLHF. The CDR3 nucleotides read TGTGCCACCAGCAGCGACAGGGGTGGTTCACCCCTCCACTTT.

This clonotype was recorded at least ten times. The rearrangement joins TRBV10-3 to TRBJ2-3; 10 nucleotides match TRBD2. The germline V gene has CDR1 ENHRY and CDR2 SYGVKD. V lost 5 bases to trimming and J lost 4 bases; unmatched junction nucleotides: 6. This CDR3 spans 15 amino acids. CDR3 sequence reads: CAISSGRDGPDTQYF. CDR3 nucleotides: TGTGCCATCAGTAGCGGGAGGGACGGGCCAGATACGCAGTATTTT.

This clonotype came up many times. The chain uses TRBV7-9 and TRBJ1-1; D call uncertain. There are 15 residues in the CDR3. Trimming took 2 bases from V and 1 from J, leaving 11 bases between them. The germline CDR1 and CDR2 sequences are SEHNR and FQNEAQ (reference sequence). DNA of the CDR3: TGTGCCAGCAGCTTAAGAGGGCACCAGAACACTGAAGCTTTCTTT. Amino acid sequence: CASSLRGHQNTEAFF.

This clonotype was counted many times. The chain carries TRBV5-1 and TRBJ2-1; 9 nucleotides align to TRBD2. V trimming: 2 bases; J trimming: 2 bases; junction bases outside the gene matches: 5. This CDR3 contains 16 residues. From germline, CDR1 is SGHRS and CDR2 YFSETQ. The CDR3 DNA sequence: TGCGCCAGCAGCTTCAATAGCGGGGGTACCTACAATGAGCAGTTCTTC. Protein: CASSFNSGGTYNEQFF.

The chain recombines TRBV11-1 with TRBJ2-1; D remains unclear. Trimming stripped 2 bases from V and 3 bases from J, with 14 bases between. The CDR3 consists of 16 residues. Germline assignment: CDR1 SGHAT and CDR2 FQDESV (reference sequence). The CDR3 protein is CASSLSPTGFYNEQFF. Written as DNA, the CDR3 is TGTGCCAGCAGCTTATCCCCAACCGGGTTCTACAATGAGCAGTTCTTC. The variable domain in full, with the rest retrieved from reference TRBV11-1 and TRBJ2-1, is EAEVAQSPRYKITEKSQAVAFWCDPISGHATLYWYRQILGQGPELLVQFQDESVVDDSQLPKDRFSAERLKGVDSTLKIQPAELGDSAMYLCASSLSPTGFYNEQFFGPGTRLTVL.

This clonotype was recorded at least ten times. The chain carries TRBV18 and TRBJ2-7; TRBD1 aligns across 9 bases. Looked up from germline, CDR1 is KGHSH and CDR2 is LQKENI. J gave up 3 bases and V 5 bases, and 5 bases lay outside the gene matches. The CDR3 is made up of 14 amino acids. The CDR3 is CASSAGTGIYEQYF. In DNA form, the CDR3 reads TGTGCCAGCTCAGCCGGGACAGGGATCTACGAGCAGTACTTC.

This clonotype was recorded at least ten times. The rearrangement uses TRBV5-1 and TRBJ2-7; D call uncertain. Germline CDR1 and CDR2: SGHRS and YFSETQ. With 1 base removed from V and 2 bases from J, the gap between germline ends came to 10 bases. The CDR3 totals 14 residues. The chain's CDR3 is CASSLSGRPYEQYF. The CDR3 nucleotides read TGCGCCAGCAGCTTGAGTGGACGGCCCTACGAGCAGTACTTC.

This clonotype appeared many times. The rearrangement links TRBV30 to TRBJ1-2; D unclear. V was trimmed by 8 bases and J by 7 bases, leaving 20 bases between them. The CDR3 has 13 residues. In germline, CDR1 is GTSNPN, CDR2 SVGIG (reference sequence). CDR3 residues: CAGVGDGGGGYTF. CDR3 nucleotide sequence: TGTGCCGGGGTGGGTGATGGCGGCGGTGGCTACACCTTC.

In this sample, this clonotype turned up many times. The gene calls are TRBV29-1 and TRBJ1-2; no reliable D call. CDR3 length equals 12 residues. The germline V and J ends were trimmed by 3 bases and 4 bases, with 9 bases remaining between them. The germline V gene has CDR1 SQVTM and CDR2 ANQGSEA. The CDR3 spells CSVDRARYGYTF. The CDR3 region has the DNA TGCAGCGTTGATAGGGCTCGCTATGGCTACACCTTC.

This clonotype came up many times. J is TRBJ2-1 and V is TRBV27; D gene ambiguous. Trimming removed 4 bases from V and 9 bases from J, with 22 bases in between. This CDR3 is 16 amino acids long. Germline V gene lookup returns CDR1 MNHEY and CDR2 SMNVEV (reference sequence). The CDR3 protein is CASSSDRAPLQGEQFF. Here the CDR3 DNA reads TGTGCCAGCAGTTCCGACCGGGCGCCCCTACAAGGTGAGCAGTTCTTC.

The chain couples TRBV20-1 to TRBJ2-7; tentative D call: TRBD2 (6 bases). Germline loops: CDR1 DFQATT, CDR2 SNEGSKA (reference sequence). CDR3 size: 13 residues. Trimming took 3 bases from V and 3 from J, leaving 12 bases between them. The CDR3 DNA reads as TGCAGTGCTAGGCTGACTAGGGACTACGAGCAGTACTTC. Translating it yields CSARLTRDYEQYF.

The V call is TRBV28, the J call TRBJ2-3; 8 nucleotides align to TRBD1. The CDR3 totals 15 residues. The J segment lost 1 base and the V segment lost 5 bases, leaving 5 bases of the junction unmatched. Germline loops: CDR1 MDHEN, CDR2 SYDVKM. The CDR3 spells CASSKSGQGTDTQYF. The CDR3 region has the DNA TGTGCCAGCAGTAAATCGGGACAGGGCACAGATACGCAGTATTTT.

This clonotype was counted at least ten times. This rearrangement joins TRBV7-6 to TRBJ2-2, with D unclear. The CDR3 sequence is 12 residues long. The germline V and J ends were trimmed by 4 bases and 3 bases, with 3 bases remaining between them. CDR1 SGHVS and CDR2 FNYEAQ come from the germline V gene. The DNA of the CDR3 is TGTGCCAGCAGCTCCTACACCGGGGAGCTGTTTTTT. It is translated as CASSSYTGELFF.

This clonotype was observed at least ten times. V is TRBV20-1 and J is TRBJ1-5; 9 bases are a match to TRBD1. The CDR3 spans 13 residues. Germline values: CDR1 DFQATT, CDR2 SNEGSKA (reference sequence). V gave up 3 bases and J gave up 6 bases; unmatched junction bases: 3. The CDR3 is CSARDRGGQPQHF. CDR3 sequence (DNA): TGCAGTGCTAGGGACAGGGGTGGTCAGCCCCAGCATTTT.

This clonotype has a count of ten or more. J is TRBJ2-2 and V is TRBV11-1; 7 bases fit TRBD1. Germline CDR1 and CDR2: SGHAT and FQDESV (reference sequence). V lost 5 bases and J lost 3; bases outside the gene matches: 9. The CDR3 spans 16 residues. CDR3 protein: CASSREGARYTGELFF. The CDR3 DNA reads TGTGCCAGCAGCCGCGAGGGGGCCAGGTACACCGGGGAGCTGTTTTTT.